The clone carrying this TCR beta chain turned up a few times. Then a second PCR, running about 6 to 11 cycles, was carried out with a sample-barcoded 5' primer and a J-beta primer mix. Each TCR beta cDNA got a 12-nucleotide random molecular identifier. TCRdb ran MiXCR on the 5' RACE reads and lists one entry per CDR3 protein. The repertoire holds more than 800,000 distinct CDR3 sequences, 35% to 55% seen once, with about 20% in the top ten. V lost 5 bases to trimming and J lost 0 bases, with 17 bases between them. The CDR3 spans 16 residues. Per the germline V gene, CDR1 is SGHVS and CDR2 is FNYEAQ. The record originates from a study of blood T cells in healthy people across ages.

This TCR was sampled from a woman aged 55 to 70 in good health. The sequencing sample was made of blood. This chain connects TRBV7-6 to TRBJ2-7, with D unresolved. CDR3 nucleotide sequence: TGTGCCAGCAGCCCCCGTCCAGGAAGAATCTCCTACGAGCAGTACTTC. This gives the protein CASSPRPGRISYEQYF.